The T cell receptor beta chain described here comes from a study of T-cell reconstitution after alpha-beta-depleted transplantation in children. Regarding the study as a whole: Several hundred rapidly expanded clones from non-depleted graft cells reportedly supplied alpha-beta T cells about two months post-transplant.

For this clonotype: What it binds is unknown.

Trimming took off 5 bases at V and 6 bases at J, with 5 bases between the two ends. This CDR3 region has 10 residues. Germline loops: CDR1 DFQATT, CDR2 SNEGSKA (reference sequence). Library preparation (for TCRbeta) was performed with unique molecular identifiers. One entry per CDR3 protein results from TCRdb running MiXCR on the PCR reads. The data contain around 3,000 distinct CDR3 sequences, 20% to 25% of them singletons. Material: PBMCs, mostly from graft donor cells, obtained 60 days after TCRalphabeta/CD19-depleted stem cell transplant. The V call is TRBV20-1, the J call TRBJ2-1; no firm D call. This clonotype was sampled from a female patient aged 5 to 17 who had a stem cell transplant for acute lymphoblastic leukemia, so the T cells may come from the graft donor. As DNA, the CDR3 is TGCAGTGCTGGGGTCAATGAGCAGTTCTTC. Translated: CSAGVNEQFF.